This entry lists 9 T cell receptor beta chains sequenced from one sample in a study of blood T cells in healthy people across ages. A sample-barcoded 5' primer and a J-beta primer mix were used in a second PCR of roughly 7 to 11 cycles. Via MiXCR, TCRdb re-called the 5' RACE reads, giving one row per CDR3 protein. In the table there are more than 700,000 distinct CDR3 sequences, about 53% of which are singletons. Specimen: blood. All receptors derive from a man aged 80 or over in good health.

The V and J genes are TRBV6-1 and TRBJ2-1, with TRBD2 matching 11 bases. The V and J ends lost 6 bases and 7 bases, in that order; junction bases with no gene match: 23. This CDR3 contains 20 residues. CDR1 and CDR2 (germline): MNHNS, SASEGT. The CDR3 nucleotides read TGTGCCAGCAGCCCCTGGGTAACTAGCGGAACTAGCGGGAGTAGAAATGAGCAGTTCTTC. Translating gives CASSPWVTSGTSGSRNEQFF.

Of note for this clonotype: Compared with germline, one end of the junction differs, possibly owing to a read error. V and J are TRBV12-3 or TRBV12-4 and TRBJ2-7; D may correspond to TRBD1 or TRBD2 (5 bases each). The CDR3 totals 13 residues. CDR3 DNA sequence: TGTGCCAGCAGTTCGCCTAGAGGGGTCGAGCAGAACTTC. Its translation: CASSSPRGVEQNF.

The V call is TRBV15, the J call TRBJ2-5, with D possibly being TRBD2 (5 bases). The CDR3 contains 17 residues. The V end was cut by 0 bases, the J end by 4 bases, with 18 bases between. The germline V gene encodes CDR1 LNHNV and CDR2 YYDKDF (reference sequence). CDR3 nucleotides: TGTGCCACCAGCAGAGATAGAAACGAAGGGAGAGGAGAGACCCAGTACTTC. Its translation: CATSRDRNEGRGETQYF.

This clonotype was observed a handful of times. The V call is TRBV2, the J call TRBJ2-3; D uncertain. CDR1 and CDR2 (germline): SNHLY, FYNNEI. CDR3 length: 14 amino acids. Deletions cut 5 bases from V and 4 bases from J, with 13 bases between. DNA for the CDR3: TGTGCCAGCAGTTCGGCGAACGTCCCAGATACGCAGTATTTT. This translates into CASSSANVPDTQYF.

On this clonotype itself: One end of the junction varies from germline; a read error may be responsible. The chain couples TRBV28 to TRBJ2-7; TRBD2 agrees at 13 bases. The assigned J gene may be wrong: the sequence end matches TRBJ2-5 better. The CDR3 covers 16 residues. Germline CDR1 is MDHEN and CDR2 is SYDVKM. The CDR3 DNA follows: TGTGCCTGCAGTTTACTCGGACTAGCGGGGGTGGAGACCCAGTACTTC. It yields the protein CACSLLGLAGVETQYF.

The rearrangement joins TRBV4-1 to TRBJ2-1, with no clear D. The CDR3 is 14 amino acids. Germline CDR1 and CDR2: MGHRA and YSYEKL. The V gene lost 5 bases and the J gene lost 7 bases, with 15 bases spanning the gap. For the CDR3, the DNA is TGCGCCAGCAGCTCGCCCGGGTCTCGGAATGAGCAGTTCTTC. This encodes CASSSPGSRNEQFF.

The chain is built from TRBV21-1 and TRBJ1-1; TRBD1 is the table's D call and was not checked against the DNA. TRBV21-1 is reported as a pseudogene. The CDR3 length is 16 residues. CDR3 in amino acids: CASSNGAGARDTEAFF. For the CDR3, the DNA is TGTGCCAGCAGCAATGGGGCAGGGGCTAGAGACACTGAAGCTTTCTTT.

The chain couples TRBV7-2 to TRBJ2-7; 12 bases are a match to TRBD2. The germline CDR1 and CDR2 sequences are SGHTA and FQGNSA. This CDR3 is 15 amino acids long. V was pared by 5 bases and J by 7 bases, with 9 bases of the junction left unmatched. The CDR3 protein is CASSPPSGRGNEQYF. As DNA, the CDR3 is TGTGCCAGCAGCCCCCCTAGCGGGAGGGGGAATGAGCAGTACTTC.

This clonotype has more than one count but fewer than ten. The chain joins TRBV9 to TRBJ2-1; D call uncertain. The germline CDR1 and CDR2 sequences are SGDLS and YYNGEE. This CDR3 region has 13 residues. V was pared by 0 bases and J by 6 bases, with 7 bases between. The CDR3 region is CASSVDLGNEQFF. CDR3 nucleotides: TGTGCCAGCAGCGTAGATCTAGGCAATGAGCAGTTCTTC. Full variable domain (missing parts from reference TRBV9 and TRBJ2-1): DSGVTQTPKHLITATGQRVTLRCSPRSGDLSVYWYQQSLDQGLQFLIQYYNGEERAKGNILERFSAQQFPDLHSELNLSSLELGDSALYFCASSVDLGNEQFFGPGTRLTVL.